This TCR beta chain was documented in a study of Tregs in tolerant kidney transplant recipients. Regarding this clone: Antigen specificity is unknown. The read gets to within 3 residues of the CDR3 end, and the germline J gene fills in the rest.

Findings of the study overall: The small number of patients limits these findings pending further validation. Donor-specific Treg expansion exceeded global Treg expansion in tolerant patients, suggesting antigen drive. Expanding Tregs on activated donor B cells appeared to best identify donor-specific TCRbeta clones. Biological reproducibility was not directly addressed, but technical replication error appeared minimal.

The repertoire was sequenced with immunoSEQ multiplex PCR; TCRdb's copy has only in-frame clones and lacks some. The sample features about 48,000 clones, with around 0.8% in its top ten. Losses at the gene ends were 11 bases for V and 5 bases for J; bases not matched to a gene: 4. The V gene's germline CDR1 is MNHEY and CDR2 SVGEGT. The CDR3 extends over 12 amino acids. This clonotype was obtained from a human donor who received a combined kidney and bone marrow transplant. The sequencing here drew on CD4+ T cells from blood, taken before the transplant. The chain combines TRBV6-2 or TRBV6-3 with TRBJ1-5, with TRBD1 matching 9 bases. The covered CDR3 bases are TGTGCCGTCGGACAGGGGTATCAGCCC. Its protein is CAVGQGYQP. The CDR3 in its entirety is CAVGQGYQPQHF.